The 11 T cell receptor beta chains listed next were all sequenced from one sample in a study of CD8 T cells in ankylosing spondylitis. TCRdb called the 5' RACE reads again in MiXCR, with one record for every CDR3 protein. Here the sample spans 100,000 to 150,000 distinct CDR3 sequences, around 7% being singletons. Sequencing input: blood, either unsorted or a sorted T cell fraction (not recorded which). The source is a male donor with ankylosing spondylitis or in good health (not recorded which).

This clonotype was recorded many times. V usage is TRBV7-2 and J usage is TRBJ2-3, with D tentatively TRBD1 (5 bases). CDR1 is SGHTA, CDR2 FQGNSA, per germline. Trimming took off 2 bases at V and 5 bases at J, with 11 bases between the two ends. The CDR3 covers 14 residues. The CDR3 nucleotides are TGTGCCAGCAGCTTACAGGGTTCAAAAGATACGCAGTATTTT. Translated: CASSLQGSKDTQYF. The full variable domain, with the rest looked up from reference TRBV7-2 and TRBJ2-3, is GAGVSQSPSNKVTEKGKDVELRCDPISGHTALYWYRQSLGQGLEFLIYFQGNSAPDKSGLPSDRFSAERTGGSVSTLTIQRTQQEDSAVYLCASSLQGSKDTQYFGPGTRLTVL.

The chain is built from TRBV6-5 and TRBJ2-3; tentatively, D is TRBD1 (5 bases). V was clipped by 10 bases and J by 0 bases, with 20 bases between them. Per germline, CDR1 MNHEY and CDR2 SVGAGI. This CDR3 comprises 16 residues. The CDR3 DNA is TGTGCCACCCGTTACGGTTGGGGCCTCAGCACAGATACGCAGTATTTT. Residues: CATRYGWGLSTDTQYF.

At least ten counts were recorded for this clonotype. The chain combines TRBV2 with TRBJ2-5, with 7 nucleotides matching TRBD1. Germline V gene data show CDR1 as SNHLY and CDR2 as FYNNEI. The CDR3 is 13 residues long. J was trimmed by 2 bases and V by 10 bases; bases with no gene match: 7. Here the CDR3 DNA reads TGTGCCACCCGACAGGGACAGCAAGAGACCCAGTACTTC. Translation gives CATRQGQQETQYF.

This clonotype was observed at least ten times. The chain is built from TRBV5-1 and TRBJ2-1; 8 bases line up with TRBD2. Per the germline V gene, CDR1 is SGHRS and CDR2 is YFSETQ. The CDR3 loop spans 13 amino acids. Germline trimming cut 2 bases from V and 5 bases from J; bases unmatched to any gene: 0. The CDR3 nucleotides read TGCGCCAGCAGCTTACTAGCGGACAATGAGCAGTTCTTC. It yields the protein CASSLLADNEQFF.

This clonotype was recorded at least ten times. The chain has TRBV7-8 and TRBJ2-7; D not certain. The CDR3 is 19 residues long. Germline V gene sequence: CDR1 SGHVS, CDR2 FQNEAQ. The germline V and J ends were trimmed by 3 bases and 6 bases, with 30 bases remaining between them. CDR3 sequence: CASSFYALGVAASSAEQYF. The CDR3 DNA reads TGTGCCAGCAGCTTTTACGCGTTGGGCGTCGCGGCTTCGTCTGCCGAGCAGTACTTC. Full variable domain (missing parts from reference TRBV7-8 and TRBJ2-7): GAGVSQSPRYKVAKRGQDVALRCDPISGHVSLFWYQQALGQGPEFLTYFQNEAQLDKSGLPSDRFFAERPEGSVSTLKIQRTQQEDSAVYLCASSFYALGVAASSAEQYFGPGTRLTVT.

The sample holds many counts of this clonotype. The rearrangement links TRBV6-1 to TRBJ2-2; 11 bases are a match to TRBD1. Germline CDR1 is MNHNS and CDR2 is SASEGT. V lost 6 bases and J lost 7; bases outside the gene matches: 7. This CDR3 contains 15 residues. For the CDR3, the DNA is TGTGCCAGCAGATGGACAGGGGGCAGCTACGGGGAGCTGTTTTTT. This translates into CASRWTGGSYGELFF.

The sample holds a few counts of this clonotype. The rearrangement uses TRBV12-3 or TRBV12-4 and TRBJ1-1; the D gene is possibly TRBD1 (6 bases). The CDR3 is 14 amino acids. V was shortened by 8 bases and J by 6 bases, with 19 bases between the two germline ends. Here the CDR3 DNA reads TGTGCCAGCCGTAGAGGTACCGGGGGCGCTGAAGCTTTCTTT. Its translation is CASRRGTGGAEAFF.

The sample holds many counts of this clonotype. V gene TRBV12-3 or TRBV12-4 combines with J gene TRBJ2-6, with 8 bases matching TRBD1. The length of the CDR3 is 15 residues. The V segment lost 6 bases and the J segment 1 base; nucleotides outside the gene matches: 2. The DNA of the CDR3 is TGTGCCAGCAGCCGGACAGGGTCTGGGGCCAACGTCCTGACTTTC. Translation: CASSRTGSGANVLTF.

This clonotype was observed at least ten times. The gene calls are TRBV20-1 and TRBJ2-1; no firm D call. V lost 0 bases and J 2 bases, leaving 8 bases between the germline ends. The CDR3 sequence is 14 residues long. The germline V gene has CDR1 DFQATT and CDR2 SNEGSKA (reference sequence). The CDR3 here is CSARDAQTYNEQFF. The CDR3 DNA reads TGCAGTGCTAGAGATGCCCAAACCTACAATGAGCAGTTCTTC.

Comments on this clonotype: It may be a read error: a sequence one base away is much more abundant. The chain carries TRBV12-3 or TRBV12-4 and TRBJ2-3; 9 bases are a match to TRBD1. CDR3 length: 14 residues. The chain's CDR3 is CANSLGTGSDTQYF. In nucleotides, the CDR3 is TGTGCCAACAGTTTAGGGACAGGGTCAGATACGCAGTATTTT.

The chain employs TRBV7-6 and TRBJ1-1, with a tentative D call TRBD1 (6 bases). The germline gives CDR1 SGHVS, CDR2 FNYEAQ. The V and J ends lost 4 bases and 5 bases respectively, with 17 bases between them. The CDR3 contains 15 residues. The CDR3 spells CASSSKQGLRTEAFF. The CDR3, as DNA: TGTGCCAGCAGCTCCAAACAGGGTTTGAGGACTGAAGCTTTCTTT.